Each of the 27 T cell receptor beta chains below was sequenced from the same sample in a study of immune characterization of retroperitoneal liposarcoma. MiXCR, run by TCRdb on the PCR reads, gives a single entry per CDR3 protein. The table records about 11,000 distinct CDR3 sequences, roughly 23% of them present only once. The sequencing sample was made of blood. All receptors derive from a female donor with retroperitoneal liposarcoma.

The chain recombines TRBV7-6 with TRBJ1-2; 9 nucleotides line up with TRBD1. Per germline, CDR1 SGHVS and CDR2 FNYEAQ. The CDR3 has 13 amino acids. J lost 4 bases, V lost 8 bases, and 5 bases had no gene match. For the CDR3, the DNA is TGTGCCAGCGCCCCGGGACAGGGCTATGGCTACACCTTC. As protein: CASAPGQGYGYTF.

The V gene is TRBV3-1, the J gene TRBJ2-5; D gene ambiguous. Per germline, CDR1 LGHDT and CDR2 YNNKEL (reference sequence). The ends were cut back, 4 bases at V and 2 bases at J, with 8 bases in the middle. There are 13 residues in the CDR3. CDR3 loop: CASSRELQETQYF. CDR3 in DNA: TGTGCCAGCAGCCGAGAACTGCAAGAGACCCAGTACTTC.

This clonotype was picked up a small number of times. The chain links TRBV7-3 to TRBJ2-5; D is tentatively TRBD1 or TRBD2 (5 bases each). The CDR3 sequence is 14 residues long. Germline V gene sequence: CDR1 SGHTA, CDR2 FQGTGA. With 5 bases removed from V and 9 bases from J, the gap between germline ends came to 19 bases. Here the CDR3 reads CASSPTRDGRPQYF. In DNA, the CDR3 is TGTGCCAGCAGCCCCACCCGGGACGGCCGGCCCCAGTACTTC. The entire variable domain, with the rest obtained from reference TRBV7-3 and TRBJ2-5, is as follows: GAGVSQTPSNKVTEKGKYVELRCDPISGHTALYWYRQSLGQGPEFLIYFQGTGAADDSGLPNDRFFAVRPEGSVSTLKIQRTERGDSAVYLCASSPTRDGRPQYFGPGTRLLVL.

In its sample, this clonotype was seen many times. The V gene is TRBV12-3 or TRBV12-4, the J gene TRBJ1-2; TRBD1 matches 10 bases. The CDR3 has 16 amino acids. Germline trimming cut 3 bases from V and 2 bases from J; bases unmatched to any gene: 6. Written as DNA, the CDR3 is TGTGCCAGCAGTTTGGGGACAGGGGTGAGGAACTATGGCTACACCTTC. It codes for CASSLGTGVRNYGYTF.

A few counts support this clonotype. The J gene is TRBJ2-3, the V gene TRBV6-6, with 8 bases matching TRBD2. CDR3 length: 14 residues. After removal of 2 bases from V and 5 bases from J, the junction contained 3 bases not matched to a gene. Germline V gene data show CDR1 as MNHNY and CDR2 as SVGAGI (reference sequence). As DNA, the CDR3 is TGTGCCAGCAGTTACGGGACTAGTAGAGATACGCAGTATTTT. It encodes CASSYGTSRDTQYF.

The chain uses TRBV5-1 and TRBJ2-3; tentatively, D is TRBD1 (6 bases). The CDR3 loop spans 15 amino acids. Germline CDR1 SGHRS, CDR2 YFSETQ. V gave up 4 bases and J gave up 1 base, with 13 bases separating them. The CDR3 coding sequence is TGCGCCAGCAGCCCGTCCAGGGGTGGCACAGATACGCAGTATTTT. This codes for CASSPSRGGTDTQYF.

V and J are TRBV6-1 and TRBJ2-2, with 12 bases lining up with TRBD2. The CDR3 is 16 amino acids. Losses at the gene ends were 6 bases for V and 2 bases for J; bases not matched to a gene: 4. CDR1 is MNHNS, CDR2 SASEGT, per germline. The CDR3 protein is CASRIGLAGNTGELFF. CDR3 nucleotide sequence: TGTGCCAGCAGGATCGGACTAGCGGGAAACACCGGGGAGCTGTTTTTT.

This clonotype occurred a few times. The rearrangement links TRBV6-6 to TRBJ2-1; D gene uncertain. The J call may be mistaken, given a closer DNA end match to TRBJ2-7. The CDR3 length is 12 residues. Germline CDR1 and CDR2: MNHNY and SVGAGI (reference sequence). Here the CDR3 reads CASSYWGGEQYF. In DNA, the CDR3 is TGTGCCAGCAGTTACTGGGGTGGAGAGCAGTACTTC.

As concerns this clonotype: A much larger clone sits a single nucleotide away, making a read error possible. V gene TRBV6-5 combines with J gene TRBJ2-1, with D hard to call. Judging by the DNA end, TRBJ2-7 fits better; the J call may be wrong. This CDR3 comprises 14 residues. Germline assignment: CDR1 MNHEY and CDR2 SVGAGI. This CDR3 is CASSFDGPYNEQYF. As DNA, the CDR3 is TGTGCCAGCAGCTTTGACGGGCCCTACAATGAGCAGTACTTC.

This rearrangement joins TRBV12-3 or TRBV12-4 to TRBJ1-6, with TRBD1 matching 7 bases. The CDR3 runs to 13 residues. V was pared by 6 bases and J by 8 bases, with 4 bases of the junction left unmatched. CDR3 DNA sequence: TGTGCCAGCAGGGCCCAGGGGGATTCACCCCTCCACTTT. Its protein is CASRAQGDSPLHF.

About this clonotype itself: Mismatch with germline at one junction end may stem from a read error. The CDR3 DNA reads as TGTTCCAGCAGTTTGGGGCAGGACTATGGCTACACCTTC. Translation gives CSSSLGQDYGYTF. The chain carries TRBV12-3 or TRBV12-4 and TRBJ1-2; maybe TRBD1 (5 bases). CDR3 size: 13 residues.

The genes are TRBV7-2 and TRBJ2-3, with TRBD2 matching over 9 bases. This CDR3 has 15 amino acids. CDR1 is SGHTA, CDR2 FQGNSA, per germline. V lost 5 bases to trimming and J lost 0 bases; unmatched junction nucleotides: 3. The CDR3 loop reads CASSPSGISTDTQYF. CDR3 DNA sequence: TGTGCCAGCAGCCCTAGCGGGATTAGCACAGATACGCAGTATTTT. Drawing the rest from reference TRBV7-2 and TRBJ2-3, the complete variable domain is GAGVSQSPSNKVTEKGKDVELRCDPISGHTALYWYRQSLGQGLEFLIYFQGNSAPDKSGLPSDRFSAERTGGSVSTLTIQRTQQEDSAVYLCASSPSGISTDTQYFGPGTRLTVL.

The chain recombines TRBV7-2 with TRBJ1-1; 12 positions match TRBD1. The trim removed 1 base at V and 4 bases at J, leaving 1 base unmatched. CDR1 SGHTA and CDR2 FQGNSA come from the germline V gene. The CDR3 is 15 amino acids. The CDR3 DNA reads TGTGCCAGCAGCTTAGGGGGACAGGGGGCCACTGAAGCTTTCTTT. It is translated as CASSLGGQGATEAFF.

This clonotype appeared a few times. Given the absence of the conserved phenylalanine or tryptophan at the CDR3 end, a read error is likely. The chain joins TRBV24-1 to TRBJ2-1; TRBD2 matches 7 bases. CDR1 and CDR2 from the germline V gene are KGHDR and SFDVKD. This CDR3 region has 16 residues. V was clipped by 0 bases and J by 0 bases; unmatched bases: 1. In DNA form, the CDR3 reads TGTGCCACCAGTGATTTGGGCGGGAGCTCCTACAATGAGCAGTTCTTA. This sequence encodes CATSDLGGSSYNEQFL.

This clonotype has just a few counts. This chain links TRBV3-1 with TRBJ2-5; D is unclear. The J call may be incorrect, as the DNA end agrees better with TRBJ2-7. Germline V lookup: CDR1 LGHDT, CDR2 YNNKEL (reference sequence). CDR3 size: 14 residues. The DNA for the CDR3 is TGTGCCAGCAGCCAAGAAGCGCTATCCTACGAGCAGTACTTC. Translated, it gives CASSQEALSYEQYF.

This clonotype is classed as medium-sized. The rearrangement uses TRBV27 and TRBJ2-1; possibly TRBD1 or TRBD2 for D (5 bases each). Trimming removed 3 bases at V and 6 bases at J, with 9 bases between. The CDR3 sequence is 13 residues long. CDR1 MNHEY and CDR2 SMNVEV come from the germline V gene (reference sequence). The DNA of the CDR3 is TGTGCCAGCAGTTTCGGGGCTTCCAATGAGCAGTTCTTC. Protein sequence: CASSFGASNEQFF.

This clonotype was detected many times. V is TRBV4-1 and J is TRBJ2-5; D uncertain. Germline V gene lookup returns CDR1 MGHRA and CDR2 YSYEKL. The CDR3 contains 11 residues. Trimming took off 1 base at V and 4 bases at J, with 1 base between the two ends. Here the CDR3 reads CASSQAETQYF. Written as DNA, the CDR3 is TGCGCCAGCAGCCAAGCAGAGACCCAGTACTTC.

The chain recombines TRBV6-6 with TRBJ2-3; tentatively, D is TRBD1 or TRBD2 (5 bases each). The germline CDR1 and CDR2 sequences are MNHNY and SVGAGI (reference sequence). The ends were cut back, 2 bases at V and 11 bases at J, with 14 bases in the middle. The CDR3 sequence is 13 residues long. The CDR3 DNA follows: TGTGCCAGCAGTTACGCGACGGATGGGGGGCAGTATTTT. Translation: CASSYATDGGQYF.

The chain joins TRBV6-1 to TRBJ2-1, with D maybe TRBD2 (6 bases). The CDR3 totals 13 residues. The germline V and J ends were trimmed by 8 bases and 13 bases, with 21 bases remaining between them. Germline CDR1 and CDR2: MNHNS and SASEGT. The CDR3 region is CASGLEVRETQFF. The CDR3 nucleotides read TGTGCCAGCGGGCTGGAGGTCCGGGAGACCCAGTTCTTC.

This clonotype was counted between two and nine times. J is TRBJ2-1 and V is TRBV27; D might be TRBD1 (5 bases). Trimming took off 9 bases at V and 6 bases at J, with 9 bases between the two ends. The length of the CDR3 is 11 residues. CDR1 and CDR2 (germline): MNHEY, SMNVEV (reference sequence). CDR3 sequence (DNA): TGTGCCAGTTCAGGGTCCAATGAGCAGTTCTTC. Translation: CASSGSNEQFF.

This clonotype was seen many times. The chain is built from TRBV24-1 and TRBJ2-3; TRBD1 matches at 9 bases. The V segment lost 8 bases and the J segment 1 base; nucleotides outside the gene matches: 6. Germline values: CDR1 KGHDR, CDR2 SFDVKD. This CDR3 comprises 15 residues. CDR3 bases: TGTGCCACCATTAGGGACAGGGATTGCACAGATACGCAGTATTTT. This sequence encodes CATIRDRDCTDTQYF.

This sequence joins TRBV27 and TRBJ2-5, with a weak D call TRBD2 (6 bases). Gene TRBJ2-1 matches the end of the DNA better, so the J call may be wrong. The CDR3 sequence is 14 residues long. Germline-derived CDR1 and CDR2 are MNHEY and SMNVEV (reference sequence). As DNA, the CDR3 is TGTGCCAGCAGTGTACGGGGGAAGGAGTACGAGCAGTTCTTC. This translates into CASSVRGKEYEQFF.

This clonotype has a single count. The CDR3 here is CASIITPGNTIYF. CDR3 nucleotides: TGTGCCAGCATCATAACTCCTGGAAACACCATATATTTT. The chain has TRBV12-3 or TRBV12-4 and TRBJ1-3; D is ambiguous. Trimming left V 7 bases short and J 2 bases short, with 9 bases between. The CDR3 loop spans 13 amino acids.

By proportion, this clonotype is medium-sized (0.01 to 0.1%). The chain employs TRBV12-3 or TRBV12-4 and TRBJ2-3; either TRBD1 or TRBD2 may supply D (5 bases each). V dropped 4 bases and J dropped 3 bases, with 20 bases sitting between them. The CDR3 loop spans 17 amino acids. The CDR3 DNA sequence: TGTGCCAGCAGTTCCGGGACCCCTCAAGTGGAGACAGATACGCAGTATTTT. This sequence encodes CASSSGTPQVETDTQYF.

The chain couples TRBV28 to TRBJ2-5; D assignment may be TRBD1 or TRBD2 (6 bases each). The germline gives CDR1 MDHEN, CDR2 SYDVKM. This CDR3 comprises 14 residues. V lost 2 bases and J lost 5, with 12 bases in between. CDR3 residues: CASSLRGAGETQYF. DNA for the CDR3: TGTGCCAGCAGTTTAAGGGGGGCAGGGGAGACCCAGTACTTC.

The CDR3 region is CASSFTTGGNQPQHF. CDR3 nucleotide sequence: TGTGCCAGCAGCTTTACCACAGGGGGCAATCAGCCCCAGCATTTT. V usage is TRBV7-8 and J usage is TRBJ1-5; 7 bases line up with TRBD1. CDR3 length: 15 residues. The germline CDR1 and CDR2 sequences are SGHVS and FQNEAQ. After removal of 3 bases from V and 2 bases from J, the junction contained 4 bases not matched to a gene. Based on the CDR3 plus reference TRBV7-8 and TRBJ1-5, the full variable domain is GAGVSQSPRYKVAKRGQDVALRCDPISGHVSLFWYQQALGQGPEFLTYFQNEAQLDKSGLPSDRFFAERPEGSVSTLKIQRTQQEDSAVYLCASSFTTGGNQPQHFGDGTRLSIL.

The rearrangement links TRBV3-1 to TRBJ2-5, with D possibly being TRBD1 (6 bases). The J call is doubtful: the DNA matches TRBJ2-7 better. Germline CDR1 reads LGHDT; CDR2 reads YNNKEL (reference sequence). This CDR3 spans 15 amino acids. CDR3 nucleotide sequence: TGTGCCAGCAGCCAAGCTACAGGGCAGTCCTACGAGCAGTACTTC. Protein sequence: CASSQATGQSYEQYF.